The clone carrying this TCR beta chain was seen a handful of times. The data originate from a study of blood T cells in healthy people across ages. PCR was performed a second time for roughly 7 to 11 cycles using a sample-barcoded 5' primer and a J-beta primer mix. TCRdb processed the 5' RACE reads anew with MiXCR; each CDR3 protein has one entry. There are 1.6 million or so distinct CDR3 sequences in the sample; about 31% occur only once, and about 11% lies in the top ten. This clonotype was sampled from a woman aged 25 to 39 in good health. Material: blood.

CDR3 nucleotide sequence: TGTGCCACCAGCAGGGACAGGGGTCCGAACACTGAAGCTTTCTTT. Its protein product is CATSRDRGPNTEAFF. The chain employs TRBV15 and TRBJ1-1, with 9 bases identical to TRBD1. Germline CDR1 LNHNV, CDR2 YYDKDF (reference sequence). The CDR3 is made up of 15 amino acids. The ends lost 3 bases at V and 1 base at J; junction bases unmatched: 3.